These T cell receptor beta chains were read from a single sample in a study of T-cell reconstitution after alpha-beta-depleted transplantation in children. In TCRdb, the PCR reads were re-called with MiXCR into one record per CDR3 protein. The sample yields fewer than 350,000 distinct CDR3 sequences, roughly 12% seen once. This specimen was peripheral blood, taken 180 days after TCRalphabeta/CD19-depleted stem cell transplant. The receptors derive from a male patient between 2 and 10 years old who had a stem cell transplant for chronic granulomatous disease, so the T cells may come from the graft donor. Both conserved end residues are part of each CDR3. The D gene is left open where the match is weak. Size is stated as once, few, many or a size class.

J gene	clone size	D gene	V gene	CDR3 protein	CDR3 DNA
TRBJ2-2	many	TRBD2	TRBV7-8	CASSQRIPGLAGKNTGELFF	TGTGCCAGCAGCCAACGTATCCCGGGACTAGCGGGGAAGAACACCGGGGAGCTGTTTTTT
TRBJ2-5	many	TRBD2	TRBV3-1	CASSRTSGQETQYF	TGTGCCAGCAGTCGGACTAGCGGTCAAGAGACCCAGTACTTC
TRBJ2-1	many	TRBD1	TRBV5-1	CASSSYDRDNNEQFF	TGCGCCAGCAGCTCCTATGACAGGGACAACAATGAGCAGTTCTTC
TRBJ2-1	many	NA	TRBV20-1	CSAREVQRSYNEQFF	TGCAGTGCTAGAGAAGTCCAGCGCTCCTACAATGAGCAGTTCTTC
TRBJ2-7	many	TRBD2	TRBV11-2	CASSSPLLAGGRGEQYF	TGTGCCAGCAGCTCGCCACTCCTAGCGGGAGGGCGTGGCGAGCAGTACTTC
TRBJ1-6	many	NA	TRBV7-2	CASSLKDSPLHF	TGTGCCAGCAGCTTAAAGGATTCACCCCTCCACTTT
TRBJ2-7	many	TRBD2	TRBV7-2	CASSRSGGAQSVDEQYF	TGTGCCAGCAGCCGTAGCGGGGGGGCCCAATCAGTCGACGAGCAGTACTTC
TRBJ2-2	many	NA	TRBV4-3	CASSQGGPARSNTGELFF	TGCGCCAGCAGCCAAGGGGGTCCTGCCAGATCGAACACCGGGGAGCTGTTTTTT
TRBJ2-1	many	NA	TRBV28	CASRQVLYNEQFF	TGTGCCAGCCGACAGGTACTCTACAATGAGCAGTTCTTC
TRBJ2-5	many	NA	TRBV4-1	CASSHRTLQETQYF	TGCGCCAGCAGCCACAGGACACTTCAAGAGACCCAGTACTTC
TRBJ2-5	many	NA	TRBV7-9	CASSQRRGKETQYF	TGTGCCAGCAGCCAGAGGCGGGGAAAAGAGACCCAGTACTTC
TRBJ1-2	many	NA	TRBV29-1	CSTPGTEYGYTF	TGCAGCACCCCCGGGACGGAGTATGGCTACACCTTC
TRBJ2-7	many	TRBD2	TRBV7-9	CASSRPGLEYEQYF	TGTGCCAGTTCGCGTCCGGGACTAGAGTACGAGCAGTACTTC
TRBJ2-3	many	TRBD2	TRBV20-1	CSATPGLAFSTDTQYF	TGCAGTGCTACACCTGGACTAGCTTTTTCCACAGATACGCAGTATTTT
TRBJ2-6	many	NA	TRBV28	CASSRVTGANVLTF	TGTGCCAGCAGCCGGGTCACTGGGGCCAACGTCCTGACTTTC
TRBJ1-1	few	NA	TRBV3-1	CASSQFSGEGTEAFF	TGTGCCAGCAGCCAATTTTCGGGTGAGGGAACTGAAGCTTTCTTT
TRBJ2-2	few	TRBD1	TRBV4-2	CASSQGDRETMFF	TGTGCCAGCAGCCAAGGGGACAGGGAGACGATGTTTTTT
TRBJ1-1	many	TRBD1	TRBV6-2/TRBV6-3	CASSGPGQGEGTEAFF	TGTGCCAGCAGTGGTCCGGGACAGGGGGAAGGCACTGAAGCTTTCTTT
TRBJ2-5	many	NA	TRBV6-2/TRBV6-3	CASSYVAAQETQYF	TGTGCCAGCAGTTACGTTGCTGCCCAAGAGACCCAGTACTTC
TRBJ2-1	many	TRBD2	TRBV29-1	CSVEFGTNSYNEQFF	TGCAGCGTTGAGTTCGGGACTAACTCCTACAATGAGCAGTTCTTC